This paragraph covers one T cell receptor (beta chain) sequence. The antigen is not known. V lost 5 bases and J 2 bases, leaving 9 bases between the germline ends. CDR3 size: 13 residues. CDR1 is SGHTA, CDR2 FQGTGA, per germline. The data originate from a study of long-term antiretroviral therapy in people with HIV. Whole-study results and caveats: Pre-ART clonal expansions dominated every time point's repertoire. Narrower CDR3 length ranges marked HIV repertoires relative to controls. The data indicate that diversity increased after ART but remained below transplant donor controls. On ART adherence, viral resistance or therapy changes, no data were available.

Run at survey level, the immunoSEQ assay was version v3.0. Sequencing used immunoSEQ multiplex PCR; TCRdb keeps in-frame clones, though not all of them. In the table there are over 15,000 clones, roughly 77% of which are singletons. The specimen was unsorted PBMCs, collected 0.3 years after starting antiretroviral therapy. This TCR was recovered from a man younger than 30 with HIV. The chain links TRBV7-3 to TRBJ2-5; D might be TRBD1 (5 bases). CDR3 amino acids: CASSTGEQETQYF. CDR3 nucleotide sequence: TGTGCCAGCAGCACAGGAGAACAAGAGACCCAGTACTTC.